Listed below are T cell receptor beta chains from one sample, sequenced in a study of cytomegalovirus exposure and HLA in healthy donors. TCRdb's table, derived via immunoSEQ multiplex PCR, lists solely in-frame clones and lacks some. The sample records around 140,000 clones, less than 80% being singletons. Sequencing was carried out using PBMCs. These receptors all come from a female donor in good health and CMV-seropositive. CDR3s include the opening cysteine and the closing phenylalanine or tryptophan. Fields, in order: CDR3 DNA, CDR3 protein, J gene, clone size, V gene, D gene. D genes are given only for firm matches. Size values are once, few and many counts, or a class for expanded clones, and some rows have none.

TGTGCCAGCAGCTTGAGCGGGACAGGGTTTGATGGCTACACCTTC	CASSLSGTGFDGYTF	TRBJ1-2	.	TRBV5-5	TRBD1
TGTGCCAGCAGTTACAGAACCGGGACTAGCTACGAGCAGTACTTC	CASSYRTGTSYEQYF	TRBJ2-7	.	TRBV6-5	TRBD2
TGCAGCGTTGAGGTGGGGGAAGGGGGCGGTGCAGATACGCAGTATTTT	CSVEVGEGGGADTQYF	TRBJ2-3	.	TRBV29-1	TRBD1
TGTGCCAGCTCAACCGGGCAGGGCGATGGCTACACCTTC	CASSTGQGDGYTF	TRBJ1-2	few	TRBV18	.
TGTTCCAGCAGCTTTAAAGACAACAGGGGGATCTCCTACGAGCAGTACTTC	CSSSFKDNRGISYEQYF	TRBJ2-7	.	TRBV7-9	TRBD1
TGTGCCTGGAGCCCCCTTGATGGGGGGGGATCACCCCTCCACTTT	CAWSPLDGGGSPLHF	TRBJ1-6	.	TRBV30	.
TGTGCCAGCAGCTTACTAGCGGGACACTACGAGCAGTACTTC	CASSLLAGHYEQYF	TRBJ2-7	.	TRBV7-2	TRBD2
TGCAGCGTTGACAGGGGGCGGGAGACCCAGTACTTC	CSVDRGRETQYF	TRBJ2-5	few	TRBV29-1	TRBD1
TGTGCCAGCTCACAGGAGACTAGCTTCCCTGGAAACACCATATATTTT	CASSQETSFPGNTIYF	TRBJ1-3	.	TRBV25-1	.
TGTGCCAGCCCGCCCCCCACAGGGGCAAAGACCCAGTACTTC	CASPPPTGAKTQYF	TRBJ2-5	.	TRBV2	TRBD1
TGTGCCAGCAGCGTAGAGAGCGGGGGCTACGAGCAGTACTTC	CASSVESGGYEQYF	TRBJ2-7	.	TRBV9	TRBD2
TGCGCCAGCAGCTCCTCCGGGATTACTAGGACCGGGGAGCTGTTTTTT	CASSSSGITRTGELFF	TRBJ2-2	.	TRBV5-1	.
TGTGCCAGCAGTTCGCGGACAGATACGCAGTATTTT	CASSSRTDTQYF	TRBJ2-3	few	TRBV28	.
TGTGCCAGCAGTCGATCTCTAGAGGAATATAATGAAAAACTGTTTTTT	CASSRSLEEYNEKLFF	TRBJ1-4	.	TRBV9	.
TGCGCCGCGAGGGAGGGATCTGGGGCCAACGTCCTGACTTTC	CAAREGSGANVLTF	TRBJ2-6	.	TRBV5-1	TRBD2
TGCAGCGTTGCGGACACTAAGCAGCCCCAGCATTTT	CSVADTKQPQHF	TRBJ1-5	.	TRBV29-1	.
TGTGCCAGCAAACCGACAGGGGGCGGTGAAAAACTGTTTTTT	CASKPTGGGEKLFF	TRBJ1-4	few	TRBV2	TRBD1
TGCGCCAGCAGTCGGGACAGGGACAATTCACCCCTCCACTTT	CASSRDRDNSPLHF	TRBJ1-6	few	TRBV10-1	TRBD1
TGTGCTAGTGGTTTGAGGATAGCGGGGGGAAGGAGCTCCTACAATGAGCAGTTCTTC	CASGLRIAGGRSSYNEQFF	TRBJ2-1	few	TRBV12-5	TRBD2
TGTGCCAGTAGTATAGGGACACGAAATCAGCCCCAGCATTTT	CASSIGTRNQPQHF	TRBJ1-5	.	TRBV19	.
TGTGCCAGCAGTAGCCGGGACAGCCTTCGTGGCTACACCTTC	CASSSRDSLRGYTF	TRBJ1-2	.	TRBV6-5	TRBD1
TGCAGTGCTAGTATACAAGAGACCCAGTACTTC	CSASIQETQYF	TRBJ2-5	.	TRBV20-1	.
TGTGCCACCAAATCGACAGCCTACGAGCAGTACTTC	CATKSTAYEQYF	TRBJ2-7	.	TRBV28	.
TGTGCCAGCACCGAAACAGCTCTCAATCAGCCCCAGCATTTT	CASTETALNQPQHF	TRBJ1-5	.	TRBV2	.
TGTGCCAGCAGATCTAGCAGAACGCAGTATTTT	CASRSSRTQYF	TRBJ2-3	.	TRBV2	.
TGTGCCAGCAGCCCATCACCGGGACGCGGGAACTACGAGCAGTACTTC	CASSPSPGRGNYEQYF	TRBJ2-7	once	TRBV7-9	.
TGCGCCAGCAGCTTGGGGCAGGGTTCCTACGAGCAGTACTTC	CASSLGQGSYEQYF	TRBJ2-7	.	TRBV5-1	.
TGCAGCGTTGTTCGGGACAGCAGCTCCTACGAGCAGTACTTC	CSVVRDSSSYEQYF	TRBJ2-7	.	TRBV29-1	TRBD1
TGTGCCAGCAGTGAGTCCCTAAGCTCCTACAATGAGCAGTTCTTC	CASSESLSSYNEQFF	TRBJ2-1	few	TRBV6-6	.
TGCGCCAGCAGCCAAGGGACGGCACAGAATTCAAGGGGGCAGTTCTTC	CASSQGTAQNSRGQFF	TRBJ2-1	.	TRBV4-1	.
TGTGCCAGCAGCGTAGGGGTCGAGAGGACTAACTATGGCTACACCTTC	CASSVGVERTNYGYTF	TRBJ1-2	.	TRBV9	.
TGTGCCAGCGCGGGGGGCTTAGGAAACACCATATATTTT	CASAGGLGNTIYF	TRBJ1-3	.	TRBV6-6	.
TGTGCCAGCAGTTCTTTTGGGACAGACCAAGAGACCCAGTACTTC	CASSSFGTDQETQYF	TRBJ2-5	few	TRBV28	TRBD1
TGCGCCAGCCAACGACTAGCGGGGGGGCGAGAGACCCAGTACTTC	CASQRLAGGRETQYF	TRBJ2-5	.	TRBV5-1	TRBD2
TGTGCCAGCAGCAAAGGGGAACCGGGACACAACTACCAAGAGACCCAGTACTTC	CASSKGEPGHNYQETQYF	TRBJ2-5	.	TRBV21-1	.
TGCGCCAGCAGCCAATCGCCGGGACAGGGGGCTAACTATGGCTACCCCTTC	CASSQSPGQGANYGYPF	TRBJ1-2	.	TRBV4-1	TRBD1
TGCGCCAGCAGCCCACTAGCGGGAGGATTGAACAATGAGCAGTTCTTC	CASSPLAGGLNNEQFF	TRBJ2-1	.	TRBV4-1	TRBD2
TGTGCCAGCAGCGTAGAACGGGGAGGGGCCAACGTCCTGACTTTC	CASSVERGGANVLTF	TRBJ2-6	few	TRBV9	.
TGTGCCAGCAGCCCGACAGGGGTAGCGGGGGCGGAGACCCAGTACTTC	CASSPTGVAGAETQYF	TRBJ2-5	.	TRBV5-5	.
TGTGCCAGCAGCTTGGAACAGGGCAATGAGCAGTTCTTC	CASSLEQGNEQFF	TRBJ2-1	.	TRBV7-3	.
TGTGCCAGCAGGAGGGACAGGGATGTCTACGAGCAGTACTTC	CASRRDRDVYEQYF	TRBJ2-7	.	TRBV2	TRBD1
TGTGCCAGCTACCCCCGACAAGTCAGCTATGGCTACACCTTC	CASYPRQVSYGYTF	TRBJ1-2	.	TRBV28	.
TGTGCCAGCAGGGTGACAGGGGCTAATGAAAAACTGTTTTTT	CASRVTGANEKLFF	TRBJ1-4	.	TRBV2	TRBD1
TGTGCCATCAGTGACGACAGGGTTGGGAATTATAATTCACCCCTCCACTTT	CAISDDRVGNYNSPLHF	TRBJ1-6	.	TRBV10-3	TRBD1
TGTGCCAGCAAAGGACAGTCCAATGAAAAACTGTTTTTT	CASKGQSNEKLFF	TRBJ1-4	many	TRBV7-9	.
TGTGCCAGCAGTTATGGTCAGGTGAACACTGAAGCTTTCTTT	CASSYGQVNTEAFF	TRBJ1-1	.	TRBV6-1	.
TGTGCCAGCAGCCCGCAGGCCGGGACCTACGAGCAGTACTTC	CASSPQAGTYEQYF	TRBJ2-7	.	TRBV5-4	.
TGCAGCGTTGAAGATCATCGGACAGGGTTCTACAATGAGCAGTTCTTC	CSVEDHRTGFYNEQFF	TRBJ2-1	once	TRBV29-1	TRBD1